This T cell receptor (beta chain) was documented in a study of shared clonotypes between healthy human individuals. The assay was immunoSEQ multiplex PCR, and TCRdb's table has in-frame clones only and misses some. The sample has 980,000 or so clones; around three quarters are singletons. This CDR3 spans 14 amino acids. The germline CDR1 and CDR2 sequences are KGHSH and LQKENI. The V end was cut by 8 bases, the J end by 1 base, with 12 bases between. In the case of this clone: The antigen remains undetermined.

Study results and limitations: Expectations were that clonotype sharing among donors would be affected by sequencing depth.

The sample comprised memory CD4+ T cells sorted from blood. Subset specified: CD45RA-negative fraction. This chain connects TRBV18 to TRBJ2-1, with D possibly matching TRBD2 (5 bases). This TCR came from a young man in good health. CDR3 residues: CASLGDLSYNEQFF. CDR3 in DNA: TGTGCCAGCCTCGGGGATTTGTCCTACAATGAGCAGTTCTTC.